This entry lists 30 T cell receptor beta chains sequenced from one sample in a study of early stage breast cancer tumors (dated by TCRdb to 2016 to 2017). Receptors were amplified or captured by the immunoSEQ multiplex PCR assay. This immuneACCESS table, as held by TCRdb, lists in-frame sequences with V and J called but not all clones. Of the missing ones, under half trace to an unresolved V gene in checked studies; the others have no known cause. The table for this sample lists about 19,000 clones; 65% to 85% of them were counted only once. Clones ranked in the top ten supply approximately 1.8% of the sample. Sequencing was performed on blood. These TCRs come from a person aged 65-85 years with breast cancer.

Turning to this clone: Relative to the germline gene, one junction end is altered; a read error may explain this. The genes are TRBV12-5 and TRBJ1-5, with 10 nucleotides matching TRBD1. This CDR3 has 12 amino acids. The germline V gene encodes CDR1 LGHNT and CDR2 FRNRAP. The DNA of the CDR3 is TGTGCTAGTGGTCCACCCCGGGACAGGGGAAATTTT. The encoded protein is CASGPPRDRGNF.

The rearrangement links TRBV4-1 to TRBJ1-1; D might be TRBD1 (6 bases). This CDR3 spans 15 amino acids. The V gene lost 0 bases and the J gene lost 1 base, with 9 bases spanning the gap. CDR1 and CDR2 (germline): MGHRA, YSYEKL. CDR3 bases: TGCGCCAGCAGCCAAGATCGAGGGGGGAACACTGAAGCTTTCTTT. Its translation is CASSQDRGGNTEAFF.

This chain uses TRBV2 with TRBJ2-1; TRBD2 matches at 11 bases. The length of the CDR3 is 15 residues. V shed 7 bases, J shed 2 bases, and the junction held 4 bases outside the gene matches. Germline V gives CDR1 SNHLY, CDR2 FYNNEI. The CDR3 sequence: CASTSSGGPYNEQFF. CDR3 in DNA: TGTGCCAGCACCTCTAGCGGGGGGCCCTACAATGAGCAGTTCTTC.

The chain combines TRBV18 with TRBJ2-1; possible D gene TRBD2, 5 bases. The CDR3 loop spans 12 amino acids. Trimming removed 3 bases at V and 14 bases at J, with 14 bases between. Germline-derived CDR1 and CDR2 are KGHSH and LQKENI. The CDR3 here is CASSPIEGKEFF. The DNA for the CDR3 is TGTGCCAGCTCACCCATCGAGGGAAAGGAGTTCTTC.

A single count supports this clone. The rearrangement joins TRBV7-9 to TRBJ1-5, with 9 bases that match TRBD1. Looked up from germline, CDR1 is SEHNR and CDR2 is FQNEAQ (reference sequence). The junction had 8 bases not matched to a gene; V was cut back by 5 bases and J by 0 bases. The CDR3 has 17 residues. The CDR3, as DNA: TGTGCCAGCAGCCGTACAGGGGGCTGGGGTAGCAATCAGCCCCAGCATTTT. Amino acids: CASSRTGGWGSNQPQHF.

The chain couples TRBV7-8 to TRBJ2-7, with TRBD1 matching over 9 bases. V trimming: 4 bases; J trimming: 2 bases; junction bases outside the gene matches: 6. This CDR3 is built from 15 residues. Germline CDR1 reads SGHVS; CDR2 reads FQNEAQ. The CDR3 protein is CASSSLTGGPYEQYF. The CDR3 region has the DNA TGTGCCAGCAGCTCGCTGACAGGGGGGCCCTACGAGCAGTACTTC. Complete variable domain (other parts from reference TRBV7-8 and TRBJ2-7): GAGVSQSPRYKVAKRGQDVALRCDPISGHVSLFWYQQALGQGPEFLTYFQNEAQLDKSGLPSDRFFAERPEGSVSTLKIQRTQQEDSAVYLCASSSLTGGPYEQYFGPGTRLTVT.

J is TRBJ2-5 and V is TRBV12-5; 8 bases line up with TRBD2. CDR1 and CDR2 from the germline V gene are LGHNT and FRNRAP. This CDR3 comprises 15 residues. J gave up 8 bases and V 1 base, and 9 bases lay outside the gene matches. As DNA, the CDR3 is TGTGCTAGTGGTTTGGCCACGGGACTAGTTCTTACCCAGTACTTC. This gives the protein CASGLATGLVLTQYF.

The J gene is TRBJ1-5, the V gene TRBV6-6; the D gene is possibly TRBD1 (5 bases). There are 15 residues in the CDR3. V lost 5 bases to trimming and J lost 6 bases, with 17 bases between them. Germline-derived CDR1 and CDR2 are MNHNY and SVGAGI (reference sequence). The CDR3 region is CASSREVGAGQPQHF. The CDR3 nucleotides read TGTGCCAGCAGTAGGGAGGTAGGGGCAGGTCAGCCCCAGCATTTT.

This chain uses TRBV18 with TRBJ1-4; 8 bases are shared with TRBD1. The CDR3 covers 15 residues. The V segment lost 4 bases and the J segment 8 bases; nucleotides outside the gene matches: 9. CDR1 and CDR2 (germline): KGHSH, LQKENI. CDR3 DNA sequence: TGTGCCAGCTCACTCGGGACAGGAGTCTACGAAAAACTGTTTTTT. Its translation: CASSLGTGVYEKLFF.

This clone was seen more than once but under ten times. This chain links TRBV11-2 with TRBJ1-5, with 7 bases that match TRBD1. CDR1 and CDR2 from the germline V gene are SGHAT and FQNNGV. Unmatched junction bases numbered 10, after V lost 5 bases and J lost 6 bases. The CDR3 is 15 amino acids. CDR3 amino acids: CASSHEGAEGQPQHF. Written as DNA, the CDR3 is TGTGCCAGCAGCCACGAGGGGGCGGAGGGTCAGCCCCAGCATTTT.

V and J are TRBV7-8 and TRBJ2-7; D might be TRBD1 (6 bases). The CDR3 has 17 residues. V lost 5 bases to trimming and J lost 9 bases, with 29 bases between them. CDR1 and CDR2 (germline): SGHVS, FQNEAQ. The CDR3 DNA is TGTGCCAGCAGCGCTGCGACCGGTGGACAGTTGTCTCAACGGCAGTACTTC. Its translation: CASSAATGGQLSQRQYF.

CDR3 DNA: TGTGCCAGCAGCCAACAACCGGGACAGGGGTTTCGCTACACCTTC. Its protein is CASSQQPGQGFRYTF. This chain uses TRBV28 with TRBJ1-2, with TRBD1 matching 10 bases. Trimming removed 6 bases from V and 9 bases from J; junction bases left unmatched: 13. Germline loops: CDR1 MDHEN, CDR2 SYDVKM. The CDR3 runs to 15 residues.

The chain is built from TRBV5-1 and TRBJ2-7; weak D call: TRBD1 (5 bases). CDR1 and CDR2 (germline): SGHRS, YFSETQ. CDR3 size: 16 residues. V was trimmed by 0 bases and J by 3 bases, leaving 16 bases between them. CDR3 sequence: CASSLAGKRQGYEQYF. The CDR3 bases are TGCGCCAGCAGCTTGGCCGGCAAAAGGCAGGGCTACGAGCAGTACTTC.

The chain combines TRBV29-1 with TRBJ2-2; D is perhaps TRBD1 (5 bases). Germline loops: CDR1 SQVTM, CDR2 ANQGSEA. CDR3 length: 13 residues. V was clipped by 7 bases and J by 0 bases, with 9 bases between them. CDR3 coding DNA: TGCAGCGCCCGACAGCCGAACACCGGGGAGCTGTTTTTT. This sequence encodes CSARQPNTGELFF.

This clone appeared a single time. V usage is TRBV7-2 and J usage is TRBJ1-4; D might be TRBD1 (6 bases). Germline V gene data show CDR1 as SGHTA and CDR2 as FQGNSA. Deletions cut 6 bases from V and 5 bases from J, with 16 bases between. The CDR3 spans 15 residues. The CDR3 sequence is CASRKDRSENEKLFF. CDR3 DNA sequence: TGTGCCAGCAGGAAAGACAGGTCCGAGAATGAAAAACTGTTTTTT.

The genes are TRBV9 and TRBJ2-2; a weak D match, TRBD2 (5 bases). V was trimmed by 4 bases and J by 0 bases, leaving 16 bases between them. Germline values: CDR1 SGDLS, CDR2 YYNGEE. This CDR3 comprises 17 residues. CDR3 nucleotide sequence: TGTGCCAGCAGCCTGAGGGTATCCCCCGCGAACACCGGGGAGCTGTTTTTT. Translating it yields CASSLRVSPANTGELFF. Combining the CDR3 with reference TRBV9 and TRBJ2-2 gives the whole variable domain DSGVTQTPKHLITATGQRVTLRCSPRSGDLSVYWYQQSLDQGLQFLIQYYNGEERAKGNILERFSAQQFPDLHSELNLSSLELGDSALYFCASSLRVSPANTGELFFGEGSRLTVL.

V is TRBV9 and J is TRBJ2-1; TRBD2 aligns across 13 bases. Per the germline V gene, CDR1 is SGDLS and CDR2 is YYNGEE. J lost 9 bases, V lost 4 bases, and 7 bases had no gene match. The length of the CDR3 is 15 residues. CDR3 in amino acids: CASSPRTSGGGEQFF. DNA of the CDR3: TGTGCCAGCAGCCCGCGGACTAGCGGGGGTGGTGAGCAGTTCTTC.

The chain carries TRBV29-1 and TRBJ1-2; 9 nucleotides agree with TRBD1. The J segment lost 1 base and the V segment lost 6 bases, leaving 18 bases of the junction unmatched. Germline V CDR1 and CDR2: SQVTM, ANQGSEA. This CDR3 is built from 18 residues. The CDR3 nucleotides are TGCAGCGTCGCCGGTCCACTCGGACAGGGGAAGCTTAACTATGGCTACACCTTC. Translated, it gives CSVAGPLGQGKLNYGYTF.

The V and J genes are TRBV5-1 and TRBJ2-3, with TRBD2 matching 8 bases. The CDR3 length is 17 residues. Germline V lookup: CDR1 SGHRS, CDR2 YFSETQ. Losses at the gene ends were 2 bases for V and 4 bases for J; bases not matched to a gene: 12. CDR3 sequence reads: CASSFRQGGGIPDTQYF. The CDR3 DNA follows: TGCGCCAGCAGCTTTCGGCAGGGCGGGGGGATCCCAGATACGCAGTATTTT.

This clone was counted only a few times. The chain carries TRBV6-4 and TRBJ2-1, with 10 bases lining up with TRBD2. This CDR3 comprises 15 residues. Germline CDR1 MRHNA, CDR2 SNTAGT. V gave up 2 bases and J gave up 2 bases; unmatched junction bases: 0. This chain's CDR3 is CASSDSGGAYNEQFF. CDR3 sequence (DNA): TGTGCCAGCAGTGACAGCGGGGGGGCCTACAATGAGCAGTTCTTC.

The chain carries TRBV29-1 and TRBJ2-7, with 10 bases that match TRBD1. The V gene's germline CDR1 is SQVTM and CDR2 ANQGSEA. The CDR3 has 15 amino acids. Unmatched junction bases numbered 8, after V lost 6 bases and J lost 0 bases. The CDR3 DNA follows: TGCAGCGTCGCCGGGACAGGGGTGAGCTCCTACGAGCAGTACTTC. Translation: CSVAGTGVSSYEQYF.

The chain employs TRBV30 and TRBJ2-1, with 8 bases matching TRBD2. Trimming took 3 bases from V and 3 from J; bases not matched to a gene: 7. The CDR3 has 15 amino acids. CDR1 and CDR2 from the germline V gene are GTSNPN and SVGIG (reference sequence). DNA for the CDR3: TGTGCCTGGAGGAGTTTAGCGGGGCTCTACAATGAGCAGTTCTTC. Translation gives CAWRSLAGLYNEQFF.

This chain uses TRBV7-6 with TRBJ2-1; 8 bases agree with TRBD1. Unmatched junction bases numbered 4, after V lost 5 bases and J lost 7 bases. The CDR3 has 13 amino acids. Germline V gives CDR1 SGHVS, CDR2 FNYEAQ. CDR3 sequence (DNA): TGTGCCAGCAGCCGGACAGGGTCAAATGAGCAGTTCTTC. As protein: CASSRTGSNEQFF.

CDR3 protein: CASSPATGGLYGYTF. CDR3 nucleotides: TGTGCCAGCAGCCCAGCGACAGGGGGTCTCTATGGCTACACCTTC. The chain recombines TRBV5-6 with TRBJ1-2; 9 positions match TRBD1. Germline-derived CDR1 and CDR2 are SGHDT and YYEEEE. V lost 4 bases to trimming and J lost 4 bases; unmatched junction nucleotides: 8. The CDR3 is 15 residues long.

The chain joins TRBV7-9 to TRBJ1-4, with 10 bases that match TRBD1. The length of the CDR3 is 14 residues. The V and J ends lost 5 bases and 8 bases, in that order; junction bases with no gene match: 5. The V gene's germline CDR1 is SEHNR and CDR2 FQNEAQ (reference sequence). CDR3 coding DNA: TGTGCCAGCAGCGTAGGGACAGGGGCGGAAAAACTGTTTTTT. Translation: CASSVGTGAEKLFF.

V is TRBV19 and J is TRBJ2-7; possibly TRBD2 for D (7 bases). CDR1 and CDR2 from the germline V gene are LNHDA and SQIVND (reference sequence). V lost 10 bases, J lost 5 bases, and 12 bases lay in between. The CDR3 has 11 residues. CDR3 in amino acids: CAKRGGDEQYF. The CDR3 DNA follows: TGTGCCAAAAGGGGGGGGGACGAGCAGTACTTC.

J is TRBJ2-7 and V is TRBV5-1; maybe TRBD1 (5 bases). V lost 4 bases and J lost 0, with 5 bases in between. Germline-derived CDR1 and CDR2 are SGHRS and YFSETQ. CDR3 length: 12 amino acids. CDR3: CASSDSSYEQYF. CDR3 DNA: TGCGCCAGCAGCGACAGCTCCTACGAGCAGTACTTC. Together with reference TRBV5-1 and TRBJ2-7, the CDR3 gives the full variable domain: KAGVTQTPRYLIKTRGQQVTLSCSPISGHRSVSWYQQTPGQGLQFLFEYFSETQRNKGNFPGRFSGRQFSNSRSEMNVSTLELGDSALYLCASSDSSYEQYFGPGTRLTVT.

The chain employs TRBV30 and TRBJ1-3; D possibly corresponds to TRBD1 (6 bases). Germline values: CDR1 GTSNPN, CDR2 SVGIG (reference sequence). V lost 5 bases and J 2 bases, leaving 10 bases between the germline ends. This CDR3 is 13 amino acids long. CDR3 coding DNA: TGTGCCTGGGCTAGGACAGCTGGAAACACCATATATTTT. It codes for CAWARTAGNTIYF.

The J gene is TRBJ1-1, the V gene TRBV6-5; D is perhaps TRBD1 (5 bases). V lost 7 bases to trimming and J lost 6 bases, with 12 bases between them. The CDR3 is 12 residues long. Germline V CDR1 and CDR2: MNHEY, SVGAGI. For the CDR3, the DNA is TGTGCCAGCACCCCGGGGGGGGCTGAAGCTTTCTTT. The encoded protein is CASTPGGAEAFF.

The rearrangement joins TRBV7-2 to TRBJ1-1, with 8 bases identical to TRBD1. Germline-derived CDR1 and CDR2 are SGHTA and FQGNSA. V trimming: 6 bases; J trimming: 1 base; junction bases outside the gene matches: 7. The CDR3 has 15 amino acids. The CDR3 DNA is TGTGCCAGCAGAAGACAGGGGTTAGGGAACACTGAAGCTTTCTTT. Translated, it gives CASRRQGLGNTEAFF.